This T cell receptor (beta chain) stems from a study of PD-L1 blockade in urothelial cancer. As for the study in general: Patients went on atezolizumab at some point between 2013 and 2015, receiving 1,200 mg intravenously every 3 weeks. Treatment start was followed by blood analysis at 3 weeks (second dose) and again at 6 weeks.

Documented time point: peripheral blood 6 weeks after treatment start. Study results and caveats: A below-median TCR clonality in blood before treatment predicted better survival. It was durable-benefit patients whose tumor-associated blood clones expanded more at 3 weeks.

Clones were sequenced by immunoSEQ multiplex PCR, and TCRdb holds only the in-frame ones, with some missing. The sample shows 45,000 to 55,000 clones, approximately 86% of them seen only once. The CDR3 is 13 amino acids. In germline, CDR1 is SEHNR, CDR2 FQNEAQ (reference sequence). V dropped 4 bases and J dropped 6; count of bases not matched to a gene: 2. A remark on this clone: Its antigen is not identified.

The sample here was PBMCs, taken around atezolizumab (anti-PD-L1) treatment. This chain links TRBV7-9 with TRBJ1-2; 10 nucleotides line up with TRBD1. This clonotype originated in a man aged 60 to 75 with urothelial cancer. CDR3 residues: CASSYGTGDGYTF. The CDR3 bases are TGTGCCAGCAGCTACGGGACAGGGGATGGCTACACCTTC.